This record looks at one TCR beta chain sequence and its context. The sample is drawn from a study of CD8 T cells in Susac syndrome. Study-level background: Patients with Susac syndrome were therapy-naive, on corticosteroids, or on intravenous immunoglobulin alone at the time that blood was drawn.

Roughly 0.45 to 1 ug RNA was reverse transcribed with random hexamers. The CDR3 of TCR beta was amplified by immunoSEQ multiplex PCR across 54 Vbeta and 13 Jbeta. TCRdb called the immunoSEQ multiplex PCR reads again in MiXCR, with one record for every CDR3 protein. The sample has around 81,000 distinct CDR3 sequences; nearly 95% are singletons. Looked up from germline, CDR1 is SQVTM and CDR2 is ANQGSEA. The V and J ends lost 6 bases and 1 base respectively, with 8 bases between them. This CDR3 is 12 amino acids long. The sample taken for sequencing was CD8+ T cells from PBMCs. This clonotype was sampled from a human donor with Susac syndrome. The chain has TRBV29-1 and TRBJ2-3, with D hard to call. The DNA for the CDR3 is TGCAGCGTGATCTGGGGCACAGATACGCAGTATTTT. It translates to CSVIWGTDTQYF.